The sequence of this T cell receptor (beta chain) was determined in a study of persistence of HIV-infected CD4 T cells (dated by TCRdb to the early 2020s). Context from the whole study: Suppressive ART had been received by participants for a median of around eight years. The clonality of all cells in each sorted population was measured by TCRbeta sequencing, and the clonality of infected cells was measured by proviral sequencing. Peripheral blood samples of up to roughly 180 mL were taken at multiple time points, with the exception of a couple of participants who underwent leukapheresis at a single time point. For the TCR cluster analysis across participants, roughly eight participants were included for CMV and 7 participants for Gag. CMV- and HIV-1 Gag-responding CD4+ T cells were isolated from ART-treated individuals so that antigen-driven clonal expansion of HIV-1-infected cells could be examined. Findings and caveats that apply to the study as a whole: Because the TCR analyses were done in bulk, restricting them to just the rare CMV-responding cells that actually carried HIV-1 proviruses was not possible. Significantly lower TCRbeta richness was observed in CMV- and Gag-responding cells than in anti-CD3/anti-CD28-responding cells, and higher oligoclonality was observed in CMV-responding cells than in CD3/CD28-stimulated and Gag-responding cells. Only a small number of individuals took part in the study, and only a limited range of antigens was tested. Enrichment of degenerate expanded CDR3beta sequences was found in antigen-responding cells, suggesting convergent selection of CD4+ responses to CMV and Gag. Within the same sorted populations, how oligoclonal the TCRs were correlated with how oligoclonal the proviruses were.

The table lists this clone with a few counts. What antigen it recognizes has not been identified. Base qualities are not recorded, but no much larger clone differs from it by a single base. V is clipped by 3 bases and J by 3 bases, and the sequence between their germline boundaries is 13 bases long. There are 15 amino acids in the CDR3, from cysteine to phenylalanine inclusive. Just CDR3 DNA is preserved here, 45 bases in frame from base 1. CDR1 KGHSH and CDR2 LQKENI are derived from the germline V gene. The immunoSEQ hsTCRB assay version 4, run in survey mode, was used to sequence TCRbeta repertoires from genomic DNA. Genomic DNA was diluted to approximately 10 ng/uL, and up to roughly 1 ug per sample was used for TCRbeta sequencing. As for the authors' bioinformatics: TCRbeta data were analyzed in ImmunoSeq Analyzer 3.0, with diversity computed on productive nucleotide rearrangements. Using the Immunarch R package, the improved Chao index served to estimate lower-bound TCR diversity and the Gini coefficient served to estimate clonality. Different nucleotide rearrangements encoding the same CDR3beta amino acid sequence were counted as distinct clonotypes. TCRbeta sequences significantly enriched in antigen-responding cells relative to anti-CD3/anti-CD28-activated cells were identified by differential abundance analysis. GLIPH2 grouped TCRs by predicted peptide-MHC specificity, both within each participant and across combined participant data sets. In its TCRdb copy, this immuneACCESS table keeps in-frame sequences only and misses some clones. Where compared with another copy, unresolved V genes explain less than half of these, and the others have no known cause. That table furnishes V, J and clone size, whereas the DNA furnished D and trimming. The sample table lists about 27,000 clones, approximately 79% of them with a count of one. The top ten clonotypes cover around 2% of the sample.

The treatment or condition label corresponds to: suppressive antiretroviral therapy. A pool of overlapping HIV-1 Gag 15-mer peptides was used at 0.9 to 1 ug per peptide per mL for cell stimulation. Responding CD4+ T cells were sorted on the basis of upregulation of both CD40 ligand and CD69. HIV-1-infected adults in whom suppressive ART had been started during chronic infection were enrolled as participants. Plasma HIV-1 RNA had been undetectable (below 50 copies/mL) in participants for at least 4 years. To be included, participants needed a CD4+ T cell count above 400 cells/uL and a positive CMV serology. Before stimulation, PBMCs were isolated using density centrifugation and depleted of CD8+ T cells. For less than 20 hours, CD8-depleted PBMCs were stimulated with anti-CD28/CD49d costimulation, a CD40-blocking antibody, and enfuvirtide, which was added to prevent new infections. Sorting was done on either a Beckman Coulter MoFlo Legacy or an XDP sorter, and propidium iodide was used to exclude dead cells. The QIAamp DNA Mini Kit was used for genomic DNA extraction from samples above one million cells, and the Quick-DNA Microprep Kit was used otherwise.

Sequenced here: CD4+ T cells sorted from PBMCs after roughly 18-hour stimulation, sampled from a patient who received antiretroviral therapy. In light of the paper, this sample's cell subset or site label describes: CD40L+CD69+ CD4 T cells responding to HIV-1 Gag peptides. Recombination joined TRBV18 with TRBJ2-3; tentative D gene TRBD1, with 7 bases matching. The sequence derives from an adult man with HIV who was CMV-seropositive. At the DNA level, the sequence is TGTGCCAGCTCACCCGGACAGGCGGGGACAGATACGCAGTATTTT. Translated, it reads CASSPGQAGTDTQYF.